One and the same sample provided the 14 T cell receptor beta chains below, sequenced in a study of blood T cell repertoires in COVID-19. Clones were read by immunoSEQ multiplex PCR, and TCRdb kept only the in-frame ones, dropping some. Counted here are 70,000 to 75,000 clones, 75% to 85% occurring once; the ten biggest clones make up 20%. The specimen sequenced was peripheral blood. The receptors originated from a woman in her seventies with acute or convalescent COVID-19.

This clone was seen only a few times. This sequence joins TRBV19 and TRBJ1-5; D remains ambiguous. The CDR3 extends over 15 amino acids. V gave up 7 bases and J gave up 0 bases, with 13 bases separating them. The V gene's germline CDR1 is LNHDA and CDR2 SQIVND (reference sequence). The CDR3 protein is CASTSGLYSNQPQHF. The CDR3 coding sequence is TGTGCCAGTACTAGTGGACTTTATAGCAATCAGCCCCAGCATTTT.

The chain combines TRBV5-6 with TRBJ2-3, with D unclear. The germline V gene has CDR1 SGHDT and CDR2 YYEEEE. This CDR3 contains 15 residues. V lost 1 base, J lost 3 bases, and 12 bases lay in between. The CDR3 sequence: CASSLPAGRTDTQYF. CDR3 bases: TGTGCCAGCAGCTTGCCGGCAGGTAGAACAGATACGCAGTATTTT.

This chain's CDR3 is CASSQDLAGGGTDTQYF. CDR3 DNA sequence: TGTGCCAGCAGCCAAGATTTAGCGGGAGGGGGAACAGATACGCAGTATTTT. The rearrangement links TRBV14 to TRBJ2-3; 11 bases map to TRBD2. V shed 0 bases and J 3 bases; nucleotides not matched to a gene: 5. In germline, CDR1 is SGHDN, CDR2 FVKESK. The CDR3 has 17 residues.

V usage is TRBV10-2 and J usage is TRBJ1-4; no firm D call. The CDR3 loop spans 13 amino acids. V lost 6 bases, J lost 5 bases, and 10 bases lay in between. Per the germline V gene, CDR1 is WSHSY and CDR2 is SAAADI. Here the CDR3 reads CASRWTGNEKLFF. CDR3 DNA: TGCGCCAGCAGGTGGACGGGAAATGAAAAACTGTTTTTT.

This chain connects TRBV7-7 to TRBJ2-5, with 12 bases fitting TRBD2. The CDR3 sequence is 15 residues long. After removal of 1 base from V and 5 bases from J, the junction contained 2 bases not matched to a gene. Germline CDR1 is SSHAT and CDR2 is FNYEAQ (reference sequence). CDR3: CASSLGLAGGETQYF. The CDR3 DNA sequence: TGTGCCAGCAGCTTAGGCCTAGCGGGAGGGGAGACCCAGTACTTC. The full variable domain, completed using reference TRBV7-7 and TRBJ2-5, is GAGVSQSPRYKVTKRGQDVTLRCDPISSHATLYWYQQALGQGPEFLTYFNYEAQPDKSGLPSDRFSAERPEGSISTLTIQRTEQRDSAMYRCASSLGLAGGETQYFGPGTRLLVL.

The chain employs TRBV11-2 and TRBJ2-7, with TRBD2 identical over 7 bases. V dropped 5 bases and J dropped 0; count of bases not matched to a gene: 16. Germline CDR1 reads SGHAT; CDR2 reads FQNNGV. The CDR3 is 18 amino acids. The DNA of the CDR3 is TGTGCCAGCAGCCGTAGACGTTTGGAGTGGACTAGCTCCTACGAGCAGTACTTC. Amino acids: CASSRRRLEWTSSYEQYF.

The V gene is TRBV29-1, the J gene TRBJ1-3; D is unclear. The CDR3 consists of 13 residues. V was cut by 7 bases and J by 0 bases, with 10 bases left in between. Germline V CDR1 and CDR2: SQVTM, ANQGSEA. The CDR3, as DNA: TGCAGCGCCTCCTGGAGCTCTGGAAACACCATATATTTT. Translation: CSASWSSGNTIYF. The full variable domain, its missing parts supplied by reference TRBV29-1 and TRBJ1-3, is SAVISQKPSRDICQRGTSLTIQCQVDSQVTMMFWYRQQPGQSLTLIATANQGSEATYESGFVIDKFPISRPNLTFSTLTVSNMSPEDSSIYLCSASWSSGNTIYFGEGSWLTVV.

V usage is TRBV28 and J usage is TRBJ2-6; 7 bases match TRBD2. The CDR3 sequence is 15 residues long. Germline-derived CDR1 and CDR2 are MDHEN and SYDVKM. Trimming at V came to 6 bases and at J to 2 bases, leaving 4 bases not matched to a gene. CDR3 bases: TGTGCCAGCAGCCCCGCGGGGGCTGGGGCCAACGTCCTGACTTTC. This codes for CASSPAGAGANVLTF.

The V and J genes are TRBV10-2 and TRBJ1-1, with TRBD1 as a possible D gene (6 bases). This CDR3 comprises 13 residues. Germline V gives CDR1 WSHSY, CDR2 SAAADI. Between the trimmed V and J ends, which lost 6 bases and 1 base, there was a span of 9 bases. The CDR3 here is CASRDSGNTEAFF. The CDR3 DNA reads TGCGCCAGCAGGGACAGTGGGAACACTGAAGCTTTCTTT.

This rearrangement joins TRBV21-1 to TRBJ2-1; the DNA was not compared with TRBD2, the D call given in the table. TRBV21-1 is reported as a pseudogene. The CDR3 has 17 amino acids. The CDR3 coding sequence is TGTGCCAGCACCTTACCGACTAGCGGGAGGGCCTACAATGAGCAGTTCTTC. It is translated as CASTLPTSGRAYNEQFF.

The chain links TRBV12-3 or TRBV12-4 to TRBJ2-3; D not certain. V was clipped by 6 bases and J by 3 bases, with 7 bases between them. The CDR3 has 12 residues. The CDR3 loop is CASRSLTDTQYF. CDR3 in DNA: TGTGCCAGCAGATCCTTGACAGATACGCAGTATTTT.

This chain links TRBV6-5 with TRBJ2-7, with 9 bases aligning to TRBD2. CDR3 length: 14 amino acids. Germline V CDR1 and CDR2: MNHEY, SVGAGI. Losses at the gene ends were 6 bases for V and 4 bases for J; bases not matched to a gene: 7. The CDR3 reads CASSPQAGGYEQYF. CDR3 coding DNA: TGTGCCAGCAGCCCCCAAGCGGGAGGTTACGAGCAGTACTTC.

The table lists this clone with a count of one. This sequence joins TRBV5-1 and TRBJ1-1; 11 bases line up with TRBD1. There are 15 residues in the CDR3. Germline loops: CDR1 SGHRS, CDR2 YFSETQ. V was clipped by 0 bases and J by 4 bases; unmatched bases: 2. This chain's CDR3 is CASSLAGTGGTEAFF. The DNA of the CDR3 is TGCGCCAGCAGCTTGGCGGGGACAGGGGGCACTGAAGCTTTCTTT.

This chain connects TRBV12-5 to TRBJ1-5, with 7 bases fitting TRBD1. The CDR3 is 13 amino acids. V was clipped by 5 bases and J by 7 bases; unmatched bases: 5. CDR1 and CDR2 (germline): LGHNT, FRNRAP. The CDR3 region has the DNA TGTGCTAGTGGTCCAGGGACAGCCCAGCCCCAGCATTTT. Translation gives CASGPGTAQPQHF.